The entry below gives a single T cell receptor (beta chain) sequence along with its context. Its antigen is unknown. The data were taken from a study of tumor-infiltrating lymphocytes in primary liver carcinoma. Study-wide results and limits: Blood had a significantly lower top-250-clone fraction than tumors did (p = 0.039). Just around 7.5-25% of top clones spanned all five tumor regions.

Unsorted bulk tissue of roughly 20-31 mg yielded co-extracted RNA and DNA. Five separate regions of each tumor underwent sampling. This CDR3 is built from 14 residues. Per the germline V gene, CDR1 is MNHEY and CDR2 is SVGAGI. Trimming pared 0 bases from V and 5 bases from J, leaving 11 bases between. The template, around 540 ng total RNA, yielded TCR beta cDNA made with a constant-region primer. Each TCR beta library was derived from three nested multiplex PCR rounds that employed slightly modified ARM-PCR. A C-beta reverse primer and TRBV1-TRBV30 forward primers served in each of the first two PCR rounds, at about 10 cycles apiece. TCRdb processed the multiplex PCR reads anew with MiXCR; each CDR3 protein has one entry. This repertoire shows approximately 30,000 distinct CDR3 sequences, less than 80% found once; its top ten account for 36%.

Source material: liver tumor tissue from sampling region 5. This sample's subset: tumor region T5, tumor centre. The sequence was obtained from a man in his forties with primary liver carcinoma and hepatitis B virus infection. This chain connects TRBV6-5 to TRBJ2-7; perhaps TRBD2 as D (5 bases). The CDR3 region is CASSYSRVNHEQYF. The CDR3 bases are TGTGCCAGCAGTTACTCGAGGGTAAATCACGAGCAGTACTTC.